This T cell receptor (beta chain) was sequenced for a study of PD-1 blockade in classical Hodgkin lymphoma. Study summary: Patients in the cohort were put on intravenous nivolumab, 3 mg/kg every 2 weeks.

Clones were read by immunoSEQ multiplex PCR, and TCRdb kept only the in-frame ones, dropping some. The sample shows around 50,000 clones, nearly 90% of them seen only once. Indicated time point: cycle 4 day 1 (C4D1), after 5 to 7 weeks of nivolumab. After autologous stem cell transplantation all patients relapsed, and prior brentuximab vedotin exposure differed between cohorts. This CDR3 is 16 amino acids long. The germline V gene has CDR1 KGHSH and CDR2 LQKENI. Trimming took off 3 bases at V and 3 bases at J, with 14 bases between the two ends. This sequence was found in a human donor with classical Hodgkin lymphoma. The sequencing used peripheral blood mononuclear cells (PBMCs), collected before the fourth cycle of nivolumab. This chain joins TRBV18 and TRBJ1-4; a weak D match, TRBD1 (5 bases). In DNA form, the CDR3 reads TGTGCCAGCTCACCTTCCTTACCGGGGGCTAATGAAAAACTGTTTTTT. Translating it yields CASSPSLPGANEKLFF.